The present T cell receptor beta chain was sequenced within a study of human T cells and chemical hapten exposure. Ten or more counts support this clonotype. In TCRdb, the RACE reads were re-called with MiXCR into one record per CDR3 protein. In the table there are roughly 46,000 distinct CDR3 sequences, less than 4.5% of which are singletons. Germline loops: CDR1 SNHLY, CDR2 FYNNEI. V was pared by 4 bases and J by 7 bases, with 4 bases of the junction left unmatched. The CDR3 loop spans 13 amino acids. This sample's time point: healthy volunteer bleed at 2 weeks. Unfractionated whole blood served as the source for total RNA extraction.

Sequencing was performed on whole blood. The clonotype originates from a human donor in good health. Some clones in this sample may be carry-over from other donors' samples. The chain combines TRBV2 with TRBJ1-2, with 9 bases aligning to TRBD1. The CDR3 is CASSGDRDPGYTF. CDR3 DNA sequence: TGTGCCAGCAGTGGGGACAGGGATCCTGGCTACACCTTC.